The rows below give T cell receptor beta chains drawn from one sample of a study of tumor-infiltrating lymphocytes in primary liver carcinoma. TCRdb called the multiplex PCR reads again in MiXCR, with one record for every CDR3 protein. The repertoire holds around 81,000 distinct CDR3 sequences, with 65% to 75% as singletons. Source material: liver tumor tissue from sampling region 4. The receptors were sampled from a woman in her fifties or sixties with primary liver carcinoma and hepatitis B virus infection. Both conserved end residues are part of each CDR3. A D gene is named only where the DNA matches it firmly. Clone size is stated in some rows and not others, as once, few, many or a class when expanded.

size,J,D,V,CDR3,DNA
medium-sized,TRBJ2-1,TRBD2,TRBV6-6,CASSAGTSGSWVDEQFF,TGTGCCAGCAGTGCCGGGACTAGCGGGAGCTGGGTCGATGAGCAGTTCTTC
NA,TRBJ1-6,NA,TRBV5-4,CASSLGRVEKNNSPHHF,TGTGCCAGCAGCTTAGGGAGGGTCGAGAAGAATAATTCACCCCACCACTTT
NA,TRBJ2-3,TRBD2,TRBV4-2,CASSPGLAGCADTQYF,TGTGCCAGCAGCCCTGGACTAGCGGGATGCGCAGATACGCAGTATTTT
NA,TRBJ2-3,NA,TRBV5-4,CASSLAVTRLGTDTHYF,TGTGCCAGCAGCTTGGCAGTGACTAGGCTGGGCACAGATACGCACTATTTT
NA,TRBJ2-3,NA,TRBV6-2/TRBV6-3,CAERTEVPDTQCF,TGTGCCGAACGGACGGAGGTACCAGATACGCAGTGTTTT
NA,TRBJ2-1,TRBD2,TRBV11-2,CASSGRLAGGPGDEQSF,TGTGCCAGCAGCGGAAGACTAGCGGGAGGGCCGGGGGATGAGCAGTCCTTC
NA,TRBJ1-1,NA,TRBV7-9,CASSLSVMGVFF,TGTGCCAGCAGCTTATCCGTGATGGGGGTTTTCTTT
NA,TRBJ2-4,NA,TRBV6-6,CAGSYILLAKNIQYF,TGTGCCGGCAGTTACATCCTTTTAGCCAAAAACATTCAGTACTTC
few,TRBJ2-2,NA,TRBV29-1,CSAKRRGKTGELFF,TGCAGCGCCAAACGAAGGGGAAAGACCGGGGAGCTGTTTTTT
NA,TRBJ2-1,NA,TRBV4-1,CASSQAEVGSYNEQFF,TGCGCCAGCAGCCAAGCGGAAGTGGGCTCCTATAATGAGCAGTTCTTC
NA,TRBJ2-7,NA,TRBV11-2,CASIPTPPGTYEQYF,TGTGCCAGCATCCCCACCCCACCAGGTACCTACGAGCAGTACTTC
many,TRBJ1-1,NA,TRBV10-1,CASSSQRGNTEAFF,TGCGCCAGCAGTTCGCAAAGGGGGAACACTGAAGCTTTCTTT
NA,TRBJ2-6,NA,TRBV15,CATSRGSGANVLTF,TGTGCCACCAGCAGGGGATCTGGGGCCAACGTCCTGACTTTC
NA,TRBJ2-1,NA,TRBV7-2,CASSLQLRVEQFF,TGTGCCAGCAGCTTACAACTCCGGGTAGAGCAGTTCTTC
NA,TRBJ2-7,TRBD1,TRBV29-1,CSIEDRASPYEQYF,TGCAGCATTGAAGACAGGGCATCACCCTACGAGCAGTACTTC
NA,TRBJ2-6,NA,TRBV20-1,CSTLDRFSGANVLTF,TGCAGTACCCTCGACCGGTTCTCTGGGGCCAACGTCCTGACTTTC
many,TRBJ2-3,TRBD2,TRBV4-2,CASSELGLAGGSGTDTQYF,TGTGCCAGCAGCGAGCTCGGACTAGCGGGAGGGTCCGGCACAGATACGCAGTATTTT
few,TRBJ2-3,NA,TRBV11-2,CASSLGWTDTQYF,TGTGCCAGCAGCCTTGGGTGGACAGATACGCAGTATTTT
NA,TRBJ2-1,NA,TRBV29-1,CSVEDRSASSYNEQFF,TGCAGTGTTGAAGATCGGAGCGCGAGTTCCTACAATGAGCAGTTCTTC
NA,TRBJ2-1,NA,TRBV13,CASSSRSDSSRDTYNEQFF,TGTGCCAGCAGCTCACGCTCTGATTCTAGCAGGGACACCTACAATGAGCAGTTCTTC
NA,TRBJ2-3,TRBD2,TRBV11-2,CASRHSATSTDTQYF,TGTGCCAGCAGGCACTCCGCGACTAGCACAGATACGCAATATTTT
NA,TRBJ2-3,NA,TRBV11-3,CASSLDRFTTDTQYF,TGTGCCAGCAGCTTAGATCGATTTACTACTGATACGCAGTATTTT
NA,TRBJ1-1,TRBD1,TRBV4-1,CVSSQDYRGETEAFF,TGCGTCAGCAGCCAAGATTACAGGGGAGAGACCGAAGCTTTCTTT
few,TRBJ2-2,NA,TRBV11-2,CVSSIEFGELFF,TGTGTCAGCAGCATCGAATTCGGGGAGCTGTTTTTT
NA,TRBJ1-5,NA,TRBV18,CASSPWPGEGKNQPQHF,TGTGCTAGCTCACCGTGGCCGGGAGAGGGGAAGAATCAGCCCCAGCATTTT
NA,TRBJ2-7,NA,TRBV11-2,CANSYGERTSGSERYF,TGTGCCAACAGCTACGGCGAGAGGACCTCGGGAAGCGAGCGGTACTTC
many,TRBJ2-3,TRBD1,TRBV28,CASSTPTGGTTDTQYF,TGTGCCAGCAGCACCCCGACAGGGGGCACCACAGATACGCAGTATTTT
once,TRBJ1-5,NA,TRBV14,CASSQVKGISNQPQHF,TGTGCGAGCAGCCAAGTCAAGGGGATTAGCAATCAGCCCCAGCATTTT
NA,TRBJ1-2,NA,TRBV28,CACSSGAWGGYIF,TGTGCCTGCAGTTCCGGAGCCTGGGGTGGCTATATCTTC
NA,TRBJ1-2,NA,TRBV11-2,CISSLNMGFYGYTF,TGTATCAGCAGCTTAAACATGGGATTCTATGGCTACACCTTC
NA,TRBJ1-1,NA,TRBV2,CASSEVDGEAFF,TGTGCCAGCAGTGAAGTGGATGGAGAAGCTTTCTTT
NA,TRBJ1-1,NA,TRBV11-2,CVSSRIRGGTTEAFF,TGTGTCAGCAGTCGAATCAGGGGCGGGACCACTGAAGCTTTCTTT
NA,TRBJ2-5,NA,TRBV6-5,CANSYIGAGRDTQYF,TGTGCCAACAGTTACATTGGTGCAGGAAGAGATACCCAGTACTTC
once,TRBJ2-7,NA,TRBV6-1,CATMEAGALEEQYF,TGTGCCACCATGGAGGCCGGGGCTCTGGAAGAGCAGTACTTC